This TCR beta chain was sequenced during a study of cytomegalovirus exposure and HLA in healthy donors. The germline CDR1 and CDR2 sequences are SGHTA and FQGNSA. With 1 base clipped from V and 5 bases from J, the junction kept 12 bases outside the gene matches. There are 17 residues in the CDR3. Vbeta (60) and Jbeta (13) primers were used in the PCR. Some clones are missing from TCRdb's copy, which holds only in-frame ones; the method was immunoSEQ multiplex PCR. Of approximately 88,000 clones in the sample, around 76% are singletons; the top ten hold 5.9%. The sequence was collected from a young man in good health and CMV-seropositive. Sequenced sample: PBMCs. This chain links TRBV7-2 with TRBJ2-3, with 7 bases matching TRBD2. CDR3 region: CASSLGTAGRRQDTQYF. The DNA for the CDR3 is TGTGCCAGCAGCTTAGGAACAGCGGGAAGGAGACAAGATACGCAGTATTTT.